Each of the 5 T cell receptor beta chains below was sequenced from the same sample in a study of beta chain features in type 1 diabetes. General study results and limits: Type 1 diabetes patients showed a moderate but significant shortening of TCRB CDR3s in all four CD4+ subsets.

These receptors have no identified antigens. cDNA synthesis used the whole RNA isolate, giving expressed TCRB sequences. Clones were sequenced by immunoSEQ multiplex PCR, and TCRdb holds only the in-frame ones, with some missing. The sample lists some 350,000 clones; around 9.6% were seen once. The sequencing input was central memory CD4+ T cells from blood. The receptors were gathered from a man aged 25 to 40 with type 1 diabetes.

This clone appeared a few times. The rearrangement links TRBV29-1 to TRBJ1-1; D perhaps matches TRBD1 (5 bases). V dropped 4 bases and J dropped 4 bases, with 13 bases sitting between them. The germline V gene encodes CDR1 SQVTM and CDR2 ANQGSEA. The length of the CDR3 is 13 residues. CDR3 nucleotide sequence: TGCAGCGTTGCCCGCCCAAGGGGCACTGAAGCTTTCTTT. Residues: CSVARPRGTEAFF.

The rearrangement uses TRBV2 and TRBJ2-1; D tentatively reads TRBD1 or TRBD2 (6 bases each). V lost 5 bases to trimming and J lost 8 bases, with 28 bases between them. This CDR3 contains 18 residues. Germline V CDR1 and CDR2: SNHLY, FYNNEI. In nucleotides, the CDR3 is TGTGCCAGCAGTTCAGGGGCAACCTGGGACTCATCAGCATATGAGCAGTTCTTC. Protein: CASSSGATWDSSAYEQFF.

This chain links TRBV28 with TRBJ1-2; the D gene is possibly TRBD1 (6 bases). There are 14 residues in the CDR3. The germline CDR1 and CDR2 sequences are MDHEN and SYDVKM. Trimming removed 5 bases from V and 8 bases from J, with 18 bases in between. CDR3 sequence reads: CASSSGTLGKGYTF. CDR3 nucleotide sequence: TGTGCCAGCAGTAGCGGGACATTAGGGAAGGGCTACACCTTC.

J is TRBJ1-4 and V is TRBV28; D gene uncertain. The CDR3 loop spans 13 amino acids. The V end was cut by 3 bases, the J end by 8 bases, with 10 bases between. CDR1 is MDHEN, CDR2 SYDVKM, per germline. CDR3 amino acids: CASSFPPQEKLFF. CDR3 nucleotide sequence: TGTGCCAGCAGTTTTCCCCCTCAGGAAAAACTGTTTTTT. The complete variable domain, with remaining parts taken from reference TRBV28 and TRBJ1-4, reads DVKVTQSSRYLVKRTGEKVFLECVQDMDHENMFWYRQDPGLGLRLIYFSYDVKMKEKGDIPEGYSVSREKKERFSLILESASTNQTSMYLCASSFPPQEKLFFGSGTQLSVL.

This clone has a count of ten or more. The rearrangement joins TRBV28 to TRBJ2-1; D gene ambiguous. With 6 bases removed from V and 1 base from J, the gap between germline ends came to 10 bases. Germline V gene sequence: CDR1 MDHEN, CDR2 SYDVKM. The CDR3 sequence is 14 residues long. As DNA, the CDR3 is TGTGCCAGCAGCTTGACTGAGTCCTACAATGAGCAGTTCTTC. Its protein is CASSLTESYNEQFF.